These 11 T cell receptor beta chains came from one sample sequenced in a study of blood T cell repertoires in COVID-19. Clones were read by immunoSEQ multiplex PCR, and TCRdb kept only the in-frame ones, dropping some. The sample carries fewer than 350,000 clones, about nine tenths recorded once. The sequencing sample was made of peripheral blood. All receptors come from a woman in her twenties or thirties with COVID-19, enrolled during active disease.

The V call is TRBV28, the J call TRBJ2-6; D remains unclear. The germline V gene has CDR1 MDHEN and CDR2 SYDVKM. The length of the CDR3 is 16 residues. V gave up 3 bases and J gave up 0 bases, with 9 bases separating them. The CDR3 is CASSFPSFSGANVLTF. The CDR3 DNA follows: TGTGCCAGCAGTTTCCCTAGTTTCTCTGGGGCCAACGTCCTGACTTTC.

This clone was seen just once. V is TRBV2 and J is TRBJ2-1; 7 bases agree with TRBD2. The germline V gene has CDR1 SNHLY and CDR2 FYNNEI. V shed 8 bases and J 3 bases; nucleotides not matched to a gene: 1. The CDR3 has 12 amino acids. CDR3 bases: TGTGCCAGCGGGAGGGTCTACAATGAGCAGTTCTTC. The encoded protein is CASGRVYNEQFF.

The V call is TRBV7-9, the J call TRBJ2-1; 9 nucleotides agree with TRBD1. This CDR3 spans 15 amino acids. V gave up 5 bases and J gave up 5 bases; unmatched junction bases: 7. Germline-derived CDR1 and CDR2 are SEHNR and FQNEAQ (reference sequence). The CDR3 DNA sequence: TGTGCCAGCAGCCCTAGGGACAGGGAAAACAATGAGCAGTTCTTC. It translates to CASSPRDRENNEQFF.

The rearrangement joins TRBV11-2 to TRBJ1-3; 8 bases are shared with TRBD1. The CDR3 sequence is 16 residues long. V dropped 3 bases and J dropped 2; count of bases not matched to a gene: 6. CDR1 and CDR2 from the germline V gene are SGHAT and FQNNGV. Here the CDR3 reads CASSLTGVDAGNTIYF. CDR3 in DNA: TGTGCCAGCAGCTTGACAGGGGTGGACGCTGGAAACACCATATATTTT. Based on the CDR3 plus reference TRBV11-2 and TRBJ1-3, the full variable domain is EAGVAQSPRYKIIEKRQSVAFWCNPISGHATLYWYQQILGQGPKLLIQFQNNGVVDDSQLPKDRFSAERLKGVDSTLKIQPAKLEDSAVYLCASSLTGVDAGNTIYFGEGSWLTVV.

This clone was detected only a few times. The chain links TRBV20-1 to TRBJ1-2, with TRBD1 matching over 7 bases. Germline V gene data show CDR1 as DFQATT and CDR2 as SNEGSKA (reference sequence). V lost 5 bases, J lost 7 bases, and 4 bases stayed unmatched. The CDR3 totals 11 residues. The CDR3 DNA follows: TGCAGTGCTCCAGACAGGGTTGGCTACACCTTC. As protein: CSAPDRVGYTF.

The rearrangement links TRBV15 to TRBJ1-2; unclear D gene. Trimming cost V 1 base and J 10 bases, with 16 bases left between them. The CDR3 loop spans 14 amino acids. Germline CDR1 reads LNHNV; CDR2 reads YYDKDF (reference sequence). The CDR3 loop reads CATSRVRSSNDYTF. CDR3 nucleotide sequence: TGTGCCACCAGCAGAGTGAGGAGCTCAAATGACTACACCTTC.

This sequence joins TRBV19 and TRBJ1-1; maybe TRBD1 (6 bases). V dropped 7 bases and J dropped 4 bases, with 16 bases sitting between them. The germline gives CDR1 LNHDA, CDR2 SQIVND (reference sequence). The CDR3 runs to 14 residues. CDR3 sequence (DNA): TGTGCCAGTACCGATGGGGGCACAGGCACTGAAGCTTTCTTT. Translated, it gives CASTDGGTGTEAFF.

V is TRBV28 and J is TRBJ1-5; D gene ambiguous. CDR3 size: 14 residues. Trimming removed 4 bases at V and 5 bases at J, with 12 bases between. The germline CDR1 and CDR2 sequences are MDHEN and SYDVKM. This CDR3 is CASSWVAGYQPQHF. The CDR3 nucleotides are TGTGCCAGCAGTTGGGTGGCGGGCTATCAGCCCCAGCATTTT.

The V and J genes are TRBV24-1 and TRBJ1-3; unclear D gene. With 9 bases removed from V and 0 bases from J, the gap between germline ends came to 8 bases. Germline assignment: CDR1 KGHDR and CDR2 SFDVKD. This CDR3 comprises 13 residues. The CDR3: CATGQVSGNTIYF. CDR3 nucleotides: TGTGCCACCGGCCAGGTCTCTGGAAACACCATATATTTT.

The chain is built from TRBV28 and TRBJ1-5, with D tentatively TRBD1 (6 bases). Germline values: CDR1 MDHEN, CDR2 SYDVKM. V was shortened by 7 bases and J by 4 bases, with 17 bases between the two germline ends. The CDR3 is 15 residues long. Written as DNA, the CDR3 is TGTGCCAGCACCCCTCGGGACATAAGAAATCAGCCCCAGCATTTT. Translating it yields CASTPRDIRNQPQHF.

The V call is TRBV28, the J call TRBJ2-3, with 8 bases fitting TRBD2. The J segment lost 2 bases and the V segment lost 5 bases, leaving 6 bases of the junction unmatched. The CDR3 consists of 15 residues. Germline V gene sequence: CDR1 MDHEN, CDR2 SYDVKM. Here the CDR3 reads CASSLTSGLTDTQYF. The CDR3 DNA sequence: TGTGCCAGCAGTCTCACTAGCGGACTCACAGATACGCAGTATTTT.